These 25 T cell receptor beta chains originate from one sample sequenced in a study of T cell clonality in common variable immunodeficiency. The study, taken as a whole, reports: In common variable immunodeficiency, TCR beta chains reportedly carried fewer deletions and N-nucleotide insertions.

Their antigens are not known. Libraries were prepared by immunoSEQ multiplex PCR; TCRdb keeps only in-frame clonotypes and omits some of them. The sample shows 25,000 to 30,000 clones, none of them appearing just once. Sequencing used peripheral blood mononuclear cells. These receptors originate from a human donor with common variable immunodeficiency.

This clone was detected many times. The read ends 3 residues early relative to the CDR3; the germline J gene fills the gap. This chain joins TRBV20-1 and TRBJ2-3; 7 positions agree with TRBD2. J was trimmed by 2 bases and V by 2 bases; bases with no gene match: 7. This CDR3 contains 15 residues. The germline gives CDR1 DFQATT, CDR2 SNEGSKA (reference sequence). Here the CDR3 reads CSARLRGSPTDTQYF. The part of the CDR3 DNA that was read is TGCAGTGCTAGATTGCGCGGGAGCCCCACAGATACG.

This clone was counted ten times or more. The read gets to within 3 residues of the CDR3 end, and the germline J gene fills in the rest. The chain joins TRBV7-2 to TRBJ2-3; D unclear. Germline V CDR1 and CDR2: SGHTA, FQGNSA. The CDR3 contains 14 residues. The germline V and J ends were trimmed by 0 bases and 1 base, with 5 bases remaining between them. This CDR3 is CASSLAARTDTQYF. The sequenced CDR3 bases are TGTGCCAGCAGCTTAGCAGCTCGCACAGATACG.

This clone was counted many times. With the read ending 3 residues before the CDR3 end, the germline J gene is used to fill in that end. The chain carries TRBV2 and TRBJ1-2, with TRBD1 matching 8 bases. The CDR3 is made up of 14 amino acids. J gave up 6 bases and V 2 bases, and 5 bases lay outside the gene matches. CDR1 is SNHLY, CDR2 FYNNEI, per germline. CDR3 residues: CASSELRQGNGYTF. The CDR3 DNA, read in part, is TGTGCCAGCAGTGAACTTAGACAGGGGAATGGC. Combining the CDR3 with reference TRBV2 and TRBJ1-2 gives the whole variable domain EPEVTQTPSHQVTQMGQEVILRCVPISNHLYFYWYRQILGQKVEFLVSFYNNEISEKSEIFDDQFSVERPDGSNFTLKIRSTKLEDSAMYFCASSELRQGNGYTFGSGTRLTVV.

As to this clone: The read falls 3 residues short of the CDR3 end, and the missing part is taken from the germline J gene. J is TRBJ2-1 and V is TRBV20-1; TRBD2 matches 7 bases. The CDR3 runs 14 residues. V lost 5 bases, J lost 8 bases, and 12 bases stayed unmatched. Germline CDR1 is DFQATT and CDR2 is SNEGSKA (reference sequence). Incomplete CDR3 DNA: TGCAGTGCTCTGCCAGGGACTACCATCGATGAG. It codes for CSALPGTTIDE. The CDR3, in full, reads CSALPGTTIDEQFF.

This clone was recorded at least ten times. The CDR3 is cut off 3 residues early in the read; its end comes from the germline J gene. V is TRBV29-1 and J is TRBJ2-7, with 11 bases identical to TRBD2. This CDR3 region has 15 residues. Per the germline V gene, CDR1 is SQVTM and CDR2 is ANQGSEA. The V gene end was trimmed by 1 base and the J gene end by 5 bases; junction bases not matched to a gene: 7. The part of the CDR3 DNA that was read is TGCAGCGTTGAAGCTGGGACTAGCGGTTTCGACGAG. Translated, it gives CSVEAGTSGFDE. The complete CDR3 reads CSVEAGTSGFDEQYF.

This clone was detected ten times or more. The CDR3 extends 3 residues past the end of the read, so its final part is completed from the germline J gene. The chain carries TRBV30 and TRBJ2-7; no definite D call. Germline V gene data show CDR1 as GTSNPN and CDR2 as SVGIG (reference sequence). CDR3 length: 12 amino acids. Trimming shortened V by 2 bases and J by 2 bases, and 7 bases separated the two germline ends. The part of the CDR3 DNA that was read is TGTGCCTGGAGTTTCAGTCCCTACGAG. Translation gives CAWSFSPYE. The CDR3 as a whole reads CAWSFSPYEQYF.

Regarding this clone: The read gets to within 3 residues of the CDR3 end, and the germline J gene fills in the rest. This chain links TRBV30 with TRBJ1-2; tentatively, D is TRBD1 (5 bases). CDR3 size: 13 residues. Germline CDR1 and CDR2: GTSNPN and SVGIG (reference sequence). V shed 1 base and J shed 3 bases, with 9 bases lying between them. Incomplete CDR3 DNA: TGTGCCTGGAGTGAGAGGGGCGACTATGGC. Translated, it gives CAWSERGDYG. The CDR3 in full is CAWSERGDYGYTF.

This clone has a count of ten or more. The CDR3 is cut off 3 residues early in the read; its end comes from the germline J gene. The rearrangement links TRBV18 to TRBJ2-6; D is possibly TRBD1 (6 bases). V was pared by 1 base and J by 1 base, with 20 bases between. This CDR3 is 20 amino acids long. The germline V gene has CDR1 KGHSH and CDR2 LQKENI. This CDR3 reads CASSPRSGTHVPSGANVLTF. The DNA read from the CDR3 is TGTGCCAGCTCACCACGATCCGGGACACACGTTCCATCTGGGGCCAACGTC.

There are many counts of this clone. From the germline J gene comes the end of the CDR3, since the read stops 3 residues before it. The chain employs TRBV7-2 and TRBJ2-1, with TRBD2 identical over 9 bases. Germline assignment: CDR1 SGHTA and CDR2 FQGNSA. The CDR3 contains 15 residues. The trim removed 3 bases at V and 2 bases at J, leaving 2 bases unmatched. The chain's CDR3 is CASSFTSGPYNEQFF. The part of the CDR3 DNA that was read is TGTGCCAGCAGCTTTACTAGCGGGCCCTACAATGAG.

Turning to this clone: The read gets to within 3 residues of the CDR3 end, and the germline J gene fills in the rest. The chain joins TRBV30 to TRBJ1-2, with TRBD1 identical over 7 bases. With V trimmed by 2 bases and J by 5 bases, 2 bases remained unmatched. CDR3 size: 12 residues. Germline values: CDR1 GTSNPN, CDR2 SVGIG (reference sequence). This chain's CDR3 is CAWSKGAYGYTF. The sequenced CDR3 bases are TGTGCCTGGAGTAAGGGGGCTTATGGC.

This clone was seen ten or more times. The CDR3 goes on 3 residues after the read ends, and that part is filled in from the germline J gene. The gene calls are TRBV5-1 and TRBJ1-6; tentative D call: TRBD1 (6 bases). Germline V CDR1 and CDR2: SGHRS, YFSETQ. The CDR3 has 14 residues. Trimming left V 7 bases short and J 5 bases short, with 13 bases between. The sequenced CDR3 bases are TGCGCCAGCGGGACCCGGGACAATAATTCACCC. It codes for CASGTRDNNSP. The whole CDR3 region reads CASGTRDNNSPLHF.

This clone was detected many times. Partial CDR3 DNA: TGTGCCAGCTCATCAGACTCCGGCGCAGATACG. Translating gives CASSSDSGADT. The whole CDR3 is CASSSDSGADTQYF. The chain links TRBV18 to TRBJ2-3; no clear D. The observed sequence ends 3 residues before the CDR3 terminus, with the missing tail filled in from the germline J gene. The CDR3 is made up of 14 amino acids. Germline CDR1 and CDR2: KGHSH and LQKENI. V was trimmed by 5 bases and J by 4 bases, leaving 13 bases between them.

On this clone: The read halts 3 residues ahead of the CDR3 end, with the missing end drawn from the germline J gene. The gene calls are TRBV18 and TRBJ2-1; 8 bases are a match to TRBD1. This CDR3 comprises 15 residues. Germline CDR1 is KGHSH and CDR2 is LQKENI. V lost 3 bases, J lost 7 bases, and 8 bases stayed unmatched. CDR3 sequence reads: CASSPPTGVGNEQFF. Incomplete CDR3 DNA: TGTGCCAGCTCACCCCCGACAGGGGTCGGGAATGAG.

Remarks on this clone: The read comes to an end 3 residues before the CDR3 does, leaving the germline J gene to fill in the end. V usage is TRBV19 and J usage is TRBJ2-7; 11 nucleotides agree with TRBD1. V lost 5 bases, J lost 6 bases, and 3 bases stayed unmatched. The CDR3 runs to 13 residues. Germline CDR1 is LNHDA and CDR2 is SQIVND (reference sequence). The CDR3 region is CASSRDRGSEQYF. The sequenced CDR3 bases are TGTGCCAGTAGTCGGGACAGGGGGAGCGAG.

This clone has a handful of counts. Read coverage stops 3 residues before the CDR3 terminus; the germline J gene supplies the remainder. This chain links TRBV6-2 or TRBV6-3 with TRBJ2-7; D is perhaps TRBD2 (5 bases). The CDR3 runs 14 residues. Germline CDR1 MNHEY, CDR2 SVGEGT. Trimming took 2 bases from V and 3 from J, leaving 11 bases between them. CDR3 DNA (partial): TGTGCCAGCAGTTACCAACCGGGGAACTACGAG. Translation gives CASSYQPGNYE. The CDR3 reads in full as CASSYQPGNYEQYF.

This clone was counted at least ten times. With the read ending 3 residues before the CDR3 end, the germline J gene is used to fill in that end. The V and J genes are TRBV19 and TRBJ1-4; D is uncertain. In germline, CDR1 is LNHDA, CDR2 SQIVND (reference sequence). The V and J ends lost 8 bases and 4 bases respectively, with 14 bases between them. The CDR3 has 14 amino acids. The CDR3 region is CASQKLGYNEKLFF. Incomplete CDR3 DNA: TGTGCCAGTCAAAAATTGGGCTATAATGAAAAA.

The table lists this clone with many counts. With the read ending 3 residues before the CDR3 end, the germline J gene is used to fill in that end. The chain is built from TRBV6-2 or TRBV6-3 and TRBJ2-5; 7 bases line up with TRBD2. With 2 bases clipped from V and 6 bases from J, the junction kept 15 bases outside the gene matches. This CDR3 is built from 17 residues. Germline CDR1 and CDR2: MNHEY and SVGEGT. The chain's CDR3 is CASSYARSAGESQTQYF. The sequenced part of the CDR3 DNA is TGTGCCAGCAGTTACGCGAGGTCGGCGGGAGAATCGCAGACC.

On this clone: One end of the junction does not line up with germline, which may come from a read error. Coverage ceases 3 residues before the CDR3 finishes, and the germline J gene fills in the end. This chain links TRBV5-6 with TRBJ1-6; D is unresolved. The CDR3 consists of 15 residues. Germline V gene data show CDR1 as SGHDT and CDR2 as YYEEEE. CDR3 sequence reads: CASSLTVAYKSPLHF. CDR3 DNA, as far as it was read: TGTGCCAGCAGCTTGACGGTCGCCTATAAGTCACCC. Full variable domain (remainder filled in from reference TRBV5-6 and TRBJ1-6): DAGVTQSPTHLIKTRGQQVTLRCSPKSGHDTVSWYQQALGQGPQFIFQYYEEEERQRGNFPDRFSGHQFPNYSSELNVNALLLGDSALYLCASSLTVAYKSPLHFGNGTRLTVT.

This clone was seen only a few times. The CDR3 goes on 3 residues after the read ends, and that part is filled in from the germline J gene. This rearrangement joins TRBV18 to TRBJ1-2; D unclear. CDR1 KGHSH and CDR2 LQKENI come from the germline V gene. Deletions cut 4 bases from V and 4 bases from J, with 10 bases between. This CDR3 has 13 amino acids. CDR3 in amino acids: CASSLEARYGYTF. CDR3 DNA, as far as it was read: TGTGCCAGCTCACTAGAAGCCCGCTATGGC.

This clone was counted ten times or more. Read data end 3 residues before the CDR3 end; the end is taken from the germline J gene. This chain joins TRBV13 and TRBJ2-5, with D unclear. Germline loops: CDR1 PRHDT, CDR2 FYEKMQ (reference sequence). The CDR3 is 17 residues long. The V end lost 5 bases, the J end lost 1 base, and 20 bases lay between the germline ends. The CDR3 loop is CASSITGRFKSQETQYF. The CDR3 bases that were read are TGTGCCAGCAGCATCACCGGTAGATTCAAAAGCCAAGAGACC.

With respect to this clone: The DNA ends 3 residues before the CDR3 does, and the rest of the CDR3 is filled in from the germline J gene. The genes are TRBV20-1 and TRBJ2-5, with 9 bases fitting TRBD2. There are 14 residues in the CDR3. Germline V gives CDR1 DFQATT, CDR2 SNEGSKA (reference sequence). V trimming: 6 bases; J trimming: 6 bases; junction bases outside the gene matches: 11. The CDR3 sequence is CSATSGGGGKTQYF. Partial CDR3 DNA: TGCAGTGCGACGTCGGGCGGGGGGGGAAAGACC.

This clone was recorded many times. The read falls 3 residues short of the CDR3 end, and the missing part is taken from the germline J gene. The J gene is TRBJ2-1, the V gene TRBV5-1, with D possibly TRBD1 on 7 matching bases. Germline CDR1 reads SGHRS; CDR2 reads YFSETQ. The CDR3 contains 15 residues. The V end lost 5 bases, the J end lost 3 bases, and 15 bases lay between the germline ends. CDR3 DNA, as far as it was read: TGCGCCAGCAGGCCTAGACAGGGAGGCTACAATGAG. Translated: CASRPRQGGYNE. The entire CDR3 is CASRPRQGGYNEQFF.

This clone was seen many times. The sequence runs out 3 residues before the end of the CDR3; the remainder is reconstructed from the germline J gene. The chain has TRBV5-4 and TRBJ2-2; maybe TRBD2 (6 bases). Germline V gene sequence: CDR1 SGHNT, CDR2 YYREEE (reference sequence). V was trimmed by 4 bases and J by 4 bases, leaving 14 bases between them. The CDR3 spans 15 residues. CDR3 DNA (partial): TGTGCCAGCAGCACCACTAGCCGGGGCACCGGGGAG. Translated, it gives CASSTTSRGTGE. The entire CDR3 protein reads CASSTTSRGTGELFF.

In the case of this clone: The CDR3 extends 3 residues past the end of the read, so its final part is completed from the germline J gene. The V gene is TRBV6-4, the J gene TRBJ1-5, with TRBD1 as a possible D gene (5 bases). This CDR3 comprises 14 residues. V lost 8 bases, J lost 5 bases, and 16 bases lay in between. Germline values: CDR1 MRHNA, CDR2 SNTAGT. CDR3 bases read: TGTGCCAGCTTTAGTTGCAGGGTCTATCAGCCC. It specifies CASFSCRVYQP. The entire CDR3 protein is CASFSCRVYQPQHF.

In its sample, this clone was seen a few times. The CDR3 extends 3 residues past the end of the read, so its final part is completed from the germline J gene. V usage is TRBV11-2 and J usage is TRBJ2-7; TRBD1 matches 7 bases. From germline, CDR1 is SGHAT and CDR2 FQNNGV. The CDR3 runs to 15 residues. V shed 6 bases and J 2 bases; nucleotides not matched to a gene: 10. This CDR3 is CASSHTGEPPYEQYF. CDR3 bases read: TGTGCCAGCAGTCACACAGGGGAACCACCCTACGAG.